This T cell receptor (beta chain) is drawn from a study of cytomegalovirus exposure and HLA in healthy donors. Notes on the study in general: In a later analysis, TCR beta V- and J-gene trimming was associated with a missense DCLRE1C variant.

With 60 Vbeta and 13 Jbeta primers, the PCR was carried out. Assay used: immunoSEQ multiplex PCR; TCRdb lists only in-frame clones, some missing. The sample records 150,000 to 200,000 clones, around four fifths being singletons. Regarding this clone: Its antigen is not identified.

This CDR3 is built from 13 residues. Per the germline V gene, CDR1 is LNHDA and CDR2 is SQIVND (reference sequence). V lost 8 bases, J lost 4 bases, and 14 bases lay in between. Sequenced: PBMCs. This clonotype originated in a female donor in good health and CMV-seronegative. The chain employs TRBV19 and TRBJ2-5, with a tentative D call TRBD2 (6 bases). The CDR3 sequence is CASLGGPGETQYF. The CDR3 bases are TGTGCCAGTCTGGGGGGTCCGGGAGAGACCCAGTACTTC.